This TCR beta chain was recovered during a study of PD-1 blockade in classical Hodgkin lymphoma. Every patient had relapsed following autologous stem cell transplantation, and cohorts differed in brentuximab vedotin exposure. Generated by immunoSEQ multiplex PCR, the TCRdb table keeps only in-frame clones and is missing some. The table lists more than 25,000 clones, about two thirds of them singletons. The length of the CDR3 is 16 residues. V shed 1 base and J 1 base; nucleotides not matched to a gene: 1. Germline-derived CDR1 and CDR2 are SGHRS and YFSETQ. The sample consisted of peripheral blood mononuclear cells (PBMCs), taken before the second cycle of nivolumab. The source of this sequence is a human donor with classical Hodgkin lymphoma. The V and J genes are TRBV5-1 and TRBJ1-6; TRBD1 aligns across 8 bases. The CDR3: CASSLQGASYNSPLHF. As DNA, the CDR3 is TGCGCCAGCAGCTTGCAGGGGGCATCCTATAATTCACCCCTCCACTTT.